This TCR beta chain was documented in a study of a mutant IDH1 vaccine in newly diagnosed glioma. Study as a whole: Patients got their first vaccination 4-6 weeks after radiotherapy alone, or with temozolomide cycles. The V12 visit happened in week 35, and the V13 visit happened in week 47.

The time point: week 47, end of study. Every single dose of the vaccine, 300 ug of mutant IDH1 20-mer peptide, came with topical imiquimod. TCRdb's table, derived via immunoSEQ multiplex PCR, lists solely in-frame clones and lacks some. The repertoire consists of about 34,000 clones, with around nine tenths occurring once and the leading ten covering about 12%. This clone was detected a few times. Its antigen is still unknown. Looked up from germline, CDR1 is MGHRA and CDR2 is YSYEKL. This CDR3 region has 15 residues. V lost 3 bases and J lost 0, with 11 bases in between. The study's findings and limits: Pseudoprogression appears to have had no connection to changes in top peripheral T cell clonotypes.

Here the sequenced sample was PBMCs, taken from a glioma patient whose treatment included an IDH1 peptide vaccine. The rearrangement joins TRBV4-1 to TRBJ1-1; D not certain. This clonotype originated in a woman aged 30 to 39 with glioma. In nucleotides, the CDR3 is TGCGCCAGCAGCCAGGCCGAGGGCTTGAACACTGAAGCTTTCTTT. Its protein is CASSQAEGLNTEAFF.